This TCR beta chain was retrieved from a study of blood T cell repertoires in COVID-19 (dated by TCRdb to 2018 to 2020). A note on the overall study: Samples from collaborators originated in the United States, Italy and Spain and spanned both the acute and convalescent phases of COVID-19. The material from the prospective study consisted of cDNA or gDNA derived from T cells, B-cell-depleted T cells, or PBMCs. Deeply sampled blood TCRbeta repertoires from subjects exposed to, actively infected with, or recovered from COVID-19 were included in the dataset. The repertoires were made available in a free public database intended to serve as a resource for research on the immune response to SARS-CoV-2. Samples came from the ongoing ImmuneRACE study (first 160 participants) plus 1,254 subjects from 6 global collaborators. A de-identified subject ID, COVID-19 status, age in years and sex were almost always included in the sample metadata. HLA class I and class II types, where available, came from metadata supplied by the sample provider rather than from assay-based typing. Study-wide conclusions, independent of this receptor: The amount of clinical and demographic metadata varied by source and participant and was provided uncurated.

This clone was recorded only once. Its cognate antigen has yet to be identified. The input lacks base qualities; no much larger clone sits a single base away. TCRbeta CDR3 regions were amplified from genomic DNA by means of the immunoSEQ Assay, a bias-controlled multiplex PCR. From the authors' description of their analysis: Within the assay, amplification of reference gene primers was used to estimate how many nucleated cells each sample contained. To quantify the absolute abundance of each unique TCRbeta CDR3 rearrangement, sequence reads were collapsed and filtered. For each sample, productive Simpson clonality was calculated by taking the square root of Simpson's diversity index across productive rearrangements. This is the immuneACCESS table as TCRdb keeps it, with only in-frame sequences that have V and J called. A part of the clones is gone; compared with another copy, unresolved V genes explain less than half, and the rest is unexplained. V and J calls and clone size are those listed in that table; D and trimming were worked out from the DNA. The sample table contains 45,000 to 55,000 clones; only one count was recorded for about nine tenths of them. The ten largest account for 25% to 30% of the sample.

Whole blood was collected in K2EDTA tubes by collaborating institutions according to the institutions' own protocols. For TCRbeta analysis, collaborator samples were shipped as frozen whole blood, as isolated PBMCs, or as DNA extracted from either sample type. The V and J ends are trimmed by 6 bases and 1 base, leaving 10 bases between them. The CDR3 starts with the cysteine, ends with the phenylalanine, and has 13 residues. CDR3 DNA only is kept here, 39 bases in frame from base 1. The material sequenced was peripheral blood. The chain was built from TRBV12-3 or TRBV12-4 and TRBJ2-7; D gene: possibly TRBD1, on 6 matching bases. This TCR was sampled from a human donor in a cohort sampled during active COVID-19. For the CDR3, the sequence is CASSSTGSYEQYF. The DNA is TGTGCCAGCAGCTCTACAGGGTCCTACGAGCAGTACTTC.